A selection of T cell receptor beta chains follows, all from one sample in a study of T-cell memory formation after mild COVID-19. MiXCR, run by TCRdb on the 5' RACE reads, gives a single entry per CDR3 protein. The sample holds 150,000 to 200,000 distinct CDR3 sequences; around 13% are singletons and the top ten take roughly 15%. Sequenced material: PBMCs or a T cell subset sorted from them (not recorded which). The receptors originated from an adult woman who had mild COVID-19 (a few samples of this study predate the infection). Cell type and time point are not known. The CDR3 runs from the conserved cysteine through the conserved F or W. The order of the fields is J gene, CDR3 length, V gene, CDR3 protein.

j_call: TRBJ2-6; cdr3_length: 17; v_call: TRBV5-1; cdr3_aa: CASSLEGTSGGANVLTF
j_call: TRBJ2-1; cdr3_length: 15; v_call: TRBV19; cdr3_aa: CASSILGDFDNEQFF
j_call: TRBJ2-7; cdr3_length: 11; v_call: TRBV29-1; cdr3_aa: CSVSGNYEQYF
j_call: TRBJ1-1; cdr3_length: 13; v_call: TRBV9; cdr3_aa: CASSVSVNTEAFF
j_call: TRBJ2-3; cdr3_length: 16; v_call: TRBV19; cdr3_aa: CASSTRPGLAGWAQYF
j_call: TRBJ2-1; cdr3_length: 17; v_call: TRBV2; cdr3_aa: CATGTSGIDSSYNEQFF
j_call: TRBJ1-1; cdr3_length: 11; v_call: TRBV7-9; cdr3_aa: CASSLISEAFF
j_call: TRBJ2-1; cdr3_length: 16; v_call: TRBV9; cdr3_aa: CASSAPGLVAYNEQFF
j_call: TRBJ2-7; cdr3_length: 17; v_call: TRBV6-5; cdr3_aa: CASSYSRVLAGGSEQYF
j_call: TRBJ2-3; cdr3_length: 15; v_call: TRBV5-6; cdr3_aa: CASSFSGAPTDTQYF
j_call: TRBJ1-1; cdr3_length: 16; v_call: TRBV7-4; cdr3_aa: CASSLVQTGMNTEAFF
j_call: TRBJ2-1; cdr3_length: 13; v_call: TRBV5-1; cdr3_aa: CASSLHRNNEQFF
j_call: TRBJ2-7; cdr3_length: 13; v_call: TRBV6-2/TRBV6-3; cdr3_aa: CASSSGEGAVQYF
j_call: TRBJ2-1; cdr3_length: 16; v_call: TRBV6-6; cdr3_aa: CASSWDREATYNEQFF
j_call: TRBJ2-5; cdr3_length: 14; v_call: TRBV2; cdr3_aa: CASGDPDRGETQYF
j_call: TRBJ2-4; cdr3_length: 16; v_call: TRBV24-1; cdr3_aa: CATSDSIGRAKNIQYF
j_call: TRBJ2-3; cdr3_length: 14; v_call: TRBV7-6; cdr3_aa: CASSLVGGEGTQYF
j_call: TRBJ2-1; cdr3_length: 17; v_call: TRBV9; cdr3_aa: CASSSRTSGRVNNEQFF
j_call: TRBJ2-1; cdr3_length: 15; v_call: TRBV4-1; cdr3_aa: CASRQLAGVGYEQFF
j_call: TRBJ2-7; cdr3_length: 12; v_call: TRBV6-2/TRBV6-3; cdr3_aa: CASSGRAYEQYF
j_call: TRBJ2-1; cdr3_length: 12; v_call: TRBV5-6; cdr3_aa: CASSLGTNEQFF
j_call: TRBJ2-1; cdr3_length: 14; v_call: TRBV7-3; cdr3_aa: CASSLGPDSNEQFF
j_call: TRBJ1-5; cdr3_length: 14; v_call: TRBV4-1; cdr3_aa: CASSQVDGNQPQHF
j_call: TRBJ2-4; cdr3_length: 14; v_call: TRBV12-3/TRBV12-4; cdr3_aa: CASSKGPASNIQYF
j_call: TRBJ2-3; cdr3_length: 15; v_call: TRBV4-3; cdr3_aa: CASSRIWREKDTQYF
j_call: TRBJ2-1; cdr3_length: 12; v_call: TRBV29-1; cdr3_aa: CSGWGPYNEQFF
j_call: TRBJ2-2; cdr3_length: 16; v_call: TRBV7-6; cdr3_aa: CASSLTSRGHTGELFF
j_call: TRBJ2-3; cdr3_length: 15; v_call: TRBV2; cdr3_aa: CASSKGTGGTDTQYF
j_call: TRBJ1-1; cdr3_length: 12; v_call: TRBV29-1; cdr3_aa: CSGRQGSTEAFF
j_call: TRBJ1-4; cdr3_length: 14; v_call: TRBV11-2; cdr3_aa: CASSAGGLALKLFF
j_call: TRBJ2-5; cdr3_length: 15; v_call: TRBV13; cdr3_aa: CASRTQGAPQETQYF
j_call: TRBJ2-3; cdr3_length: 16; v_call: TRBV29-1; cdr3_aa: CSVEDQLAASTDTQYF
j_call: TRBJ2-3; cdr3_length: 15; v_call: TRBV6-1; cdr3_aa: CASRTLGAYTDTQYF
j_call: TRBJ2-7; cdr3_length: 14; v_call: TRBV6-6; cdr3_aa: CASSRTSGRYEQYF
j_call: TRBJ2-3; cdr3_length: 15; v_call: TRBV6-5; cdr3_aa: CASSYSGLDTDTQYF
j_call: TRBJ2-3; cdr3_length: 17; v_call: TRBV12-3/TRBV12-4; cdr3_aa: CASSLGGTTIFTDTQYF
j_call: TRBJ2-7; cdr3_length: 16; v_call: TRBV2; cdr3_aa: CDSSEPRDRGAYEQYF
j_call: TRBJ2-2; cdr3_length: 15; v_call: TRBV5-8; cdr3_aa: CASSFKGQITGELFF
j_call: TRBJ2-2; cdr3_length: 14; v_call: TRBV7-9; cdr3_aa: CASSTHDRAGELFF
j_call: TRBJ2-7; cdr3_length: 12; v_call: TRBV10-3; cdr3_aa: CAISSSPYEQYF
j_call: TRBJ2-1; cdr3_length: 11; v_call: TRBV2; cdr3_aa: CARGSYNEQFF
j_call: TRBJ2-7; cdr3_length: 13; v_call: TRBV28; cdr3_aa: CASRADGRGPKYF
j_call: TRBJ2-1; cdr3_length: 16; v_call: TRBV12-3/TRBV12-4; cdr3_aa: CASSPKDEVGRNEQFF
j_call: TRBJ1-5; cdr3_length: 15; v_call: TRBV15; cdr3_aa: CATSRDFGSNQPQHF
j_call: TRBJ1-6; cdr3_length: 15; v_call: TRBV7-9; cdr3_aa: CASSFTTGGNSPLHF
j_call: TRBJ2-1; cdr3_length: 15; v_call: TRBV2; cdr3_aa: CASSGGLAGDNEQFF
j_call: TRBJ2-1; cdr3_length: 15; v_call: TRBV5-1; cdr3_aa: CASSLEQGLSNEQFF
j_call: TRBJ2-1; cdr3_length: 19; v_call: TRBV7-6; cdr3_aa: CASSRTSIGTSGRGDEQFF
j_call: TRBJ2-5; cdr3_length: 13; v_call: TRBV15; cdr3_aa: CATVGQNQETQYF
j_call: TRBJ1-2; cdr3_length: 14; v_call: TRBV4-3; cdr3_aa: CASSQEARSYGYTF
j_call: TRBJ2-3; cdr3_length: 15; v_call: TRBV10-3; cdr3_aa: CAIKETSGYTDTQYF
j_call: TRBJ2-1; cdr3_length: 14; v_call: TRBV10-3; cdr3_aa: CAISEAGGYNEQFF
j_call: TRBJ2-5; cdr3_length: 16; v_call: TRBV5-1; cdr3_aa: CASSSTRQGSTETQYF
j_call: TRBJ2-1; cdr3_length: 15; v_call: TRBV29-1; cdr3_aa: CSVEATHRSYNEQFF